The sample holds one count of the clone carrying this T cell receptor (beta chain). The antigen is unknown. This sample was included in a study of cytomegalovirus exposure and HLA in healthy donors. Broader study findings: Roughly uniform depth of sequencing across donors was assumed in presence/absence analyses.

It was with 60 Vbeta and 13 Jbeta primers that the PCR ran. Using immunoSEQ multiplex PCR, the repertoire was profiled, and TCRdb retains in-frame clones only, with some absent. The sample yields around 180,000 clones, approximately 80% seen once. From germline, CDR1 is MNHEY and CDR2 SMNVEV (reference sequence). With V trimmed by 5 bases and J by 4 bases, 7 bases remained unmatched. The CDR3 spans 16 residues. This chain links TRBV27 with TRBJ2-5; 13 positions agree with TRBD2. This clonotype was obtained from a woman between 50 and 59 years old in good health and CMV-seronegative. The sample taken for sequencing was PBMCs. CDR3 protein: CASSPSGLAGAETQYF. CDR3 DNA sequence: TGTGCCAGCAGTCCCTCCGGACTAGCGGGGGCAGAGACCCAGTACTTC.